These 13 T cell receptor beta chains originate from one sample sequenced in a study of technical replicates of blood from a few donors. Clones were sequenced by immunoSEQ multiplex PCR, and TCRdb holds only the in-frame ones, with some missing. This sample yields about 76,000 clones, of which about 86% are seen a single time; roughly 4.8% belongs to the top ten. Sequencing was performed on PBMCs. The receptors derive from a human donor in good health. Some clones in this sample may be carry-over from other donors' samples.

The V call is TRBV13, the J call TRBJ1-1; 9 bases are a match to TRBD1. The ends lost 5 bases at V and 10 bases at J; junction bases unmatched: 8. The CDR3 loop spans 13 amino acids. Germline loops: CDR1 PRHDT, CDR2 FYEKMQ (reference sequence). CDR3 region: CASSGGTGSLAFF. DNA for the CDR3: TGTGCCAGCAGCGGAGGGACAGGGAGTTTAGCTTTCTTT.

The table lists this clone with a count of one. The chain joins TRBV6-5 to TRBJ2-2, with D perhaps TRBD2 (6 bases). Germline V gene data show CDR1 as MNHEY and CDR2 as SVGAGI. The CDR3 is 13 residues long. V gave up 2 bases and J gave up 7 bases, with 8 bases separating them. The CDR3 bases are TGTGCCAGCAGTTACACGGGGGACGGGGAGCTGTTTTTT. Translating it yields CASSYTGDGELFF.

This chain connects TRBV18 to TRBJ2-7; D perhaps matches TRBD2 (5 bases). Trimming took off 5 bases at V and 4 bases at J, with 12 bases between the two ends. The CDR3 extends over 13 amino acids. Germline CDR1 KGHSH, CDR2 LQKENI. CDR3 amino acids: CASSLRAGYEQYF. Here the CDR3 DNA reads TGTGCCAGCTCATTGAGGGCTGGGTACGAGCAGTACTTC. Supplemented by reference TRBV18 and TRBJ2-7, the full variable domain reads NAGVMQNPRHLVRRRGQEARLRCSPMKGHSHVYWYRQLPEEGLKFMVYLQKENIIDESGMPKERFSAEFPKEGPSILRIQQVVRGDSAAYFCASSLRAGYEQYFGPGTRLTVT.

The J gene is TRBJ2-3, the V gene TRBV2; D perhaps matches TRBD2 (6 bases). Trimming cost V 6 bases and J 2 bases, with 15 bases left between them. Germline values: CDR1 SNHLY, CDR2 FYNNEI. The CDR3 runs to 15 residues. As DNA, the CDR3 is TGTGCCAGCAGGGCCGGGACTTACAACACAGATACGCAGTATTTT. Translation: CASRAGTYNTDTQYF.

The genes are TRBV4-3 and TRBJ2-2, with D possibly TRBD1 on 5 matching bases. The CDR3 contains 14 residues. From germline, CDR1 is LGHNA and CDR2 YSLEER. V lost 1 base and J lost 6, with 9 bases in between. The CDR3 protein is CASSQGGHAGELFF. DNA of the CDR3: TGCGCCAGCAGCCAAGGAGGACACGCCGGGGAGCTGTTTTTT.

In regard to this clone: Other DNA variants within this sample encode the same CDR3. The rearrangement links TRBV5-4 to TRBJ1-3, with a weak D call TRBD1 (6 bases). This CDR3 region has 15 residues. Germline loops: CDR1 SGHNT, CDR2 YYREEE (reference sequence). Trimming removed 0 bases at V and 0 bases at J, with 7 bases between. The CDR3 protein is CASSLGTASGNTIYF. DNA of the CDR3: TGTGCCAGCAGCTTGGGGACAGCCTCTGGAAACACCATATATTTT. The variable domain in full, completed from reference TRBV5-4 and TRBJ1-3, reads ETGVTQSPTHLIKTRGQQVTLRCSSQSGHNTVSWYQQALGQGPQFIFQYYREEENGRGNFPPRFSGLQFPNYSSELNVNALELDDSALYLCASSLGTASGNTIYFGEGSWLTVV.

The chain uses TRBV7-2 and TRBJ2-1, with 9 nucleotides matching TRBD2. The CDR3 runs 15 residues. Trimming at V came to 2 bases and at J to 9 bases, leaving 8 bases not matched to a gene. The germline gives CDR1 SGHTA, CDR2 FQGNSA. For the CDR3, the DNA is TGTGCCAGCAGCTTAAGCGGCGGGGGGGCGGCTGAGCAGTTCTTC. Translating gives CASSLSGGGAAEQFF. Looking up the rest from reference TRBV7-2 and TRBJ2-1 gives the full variable domain: GAGVSQSPSNKVTEKGKDVELRCDPISGHTALYWYRQSLGQGLEFLIYFQGNSAPDKSGLPSDRFSAERTGGSVSTLTIQRTQQEDSAVYLCASSLSGGGAAEQFFGPGTRLTVL.

The rearrangement uses TRBV10-3 and TRBJ2-5; 7 nucleotides line up with TRBD1. V was clipped by 3 bases and J by 4 bases; unmatched bases: 20. The CDR3 extends over 19 amino acids. Germline CDR1 is ENHRY and CDR2 is SYGVKD. The CDR3 region is CAISDPDRDSPGPRETQYF. Here the CDR3 DNA reads TGTGCCATCAGTGACCCCGACAGGGATTCGCCGGGACCACGAGAGACCCAGTACTTC.

This chain uses TRBV19 with TRBJ2-2; D may be TRBD2 (6 bases). The V gene's germline CDR1 is LNHDA and CDR2 SQIVND (reference sequence). The CDR3 sequence is 16 residues long. The V gene lost 7 bases and the J gene lost 6 bases, with 21 bases spanning the gap. The CDR3 region is CASMEGHRSYSGELFF. In DNA, the CDR3 is TGTGCCAGTATGGAGGGGCACAGGTCTTATTCCGGGGAGCTGTTTTTT.

The CDR3 nucleotides read TGTGCCAGCAGCTTAGATCCGCTAGCGGGAGATCGGCAGTACTTC. This encodes CASSLDPLAGDRQYF. This chain uses TRBV7-9 with TRBJ2-7; 10 nucleotides align to TRBD2. V shed 1 base, J shed 9 bases, and the junction held 9 bases outside the gene matches. The CDR3 runs 15 residues. The germline gives CDR1 SEHNR, CDR2 FQNEAQ (reference sequence).

DNA of the CDR3: TGTGCCAGCAGGGCCAGGGGGCAAGCTTTCTTT. It encodes CASRARGQAFF. The chain links TRBV6-5 to TRBJ1-1, with 8 nucleotides matching TRBD1. Trimming removed 6 bases from V and 9 bases from J; junction bases left unmatched: 3. The V gene's germline CDR1 is MNHEY and CDR2 SVGAGI. This CDR3 contains 11 residues.

This clone appeared once. This chain connects TRBV7-9 to TRBJ1-4; 9 bases align to TRBD1. The CDR3 runs 18 residues. V was clipped by 10 bases and J by 3 bases; unmatched bases: 18. Germline CDR1 SEHNR, CDR2 FQNEAQ (reference sequence). Here the CDR3 DNA reads TGTGCCACAACGGACCGGGACAGGGACCAGGGAGCTAATGAAAAACTGTTTTTT. Translated, it gives CATTDRDRDQGANEKLFF.

V gene TRBV4-1 combines with J gene TRBJ1-2; D is unresolved. Germline V gene sequence: CDR1 MGHRA, CDR2 YSYEKL. V was pared by 3 bases and J by 4 bases, with 18 bases between. The CDR3 totals 16 residues. The CDR3 coding sequence is TGCGCCAGCAGCCAGTCCTGGGCCCACTCAGGCTATGGCTACACCTTC. The encoded protein is CASSQSWAHSGYGYTF.